These 5 T cell receptor beta chains share one sample of origin, sequenced in a study of blood T cell repertoires in COVID-19 (TCRdb year 2020). Libraries were made using the immunoSEQ multiplex PCR assay. This is the immuneACCESS table as TCRdb keeps it, with only in-frame sequences that have V and J called. A part of the clones is gone; compared with another copy, unresolved V genes explain less than half, and the rest is unexplained. Present in this sample are some 140,000 clones, about 90% of which were seen just once. The ten top clones hold less than 0.6% of the sample. The sequencing input was peripheral blood. These receptors were collected from a man in his fifties with acute or convalescent COVID-19.

This chain joins TRBV16 and TRBJ1-5, with 9 bases that match TRBD1. Germline CDR1 reads KGHSY; CDR2 reads FQNENV. V lost 4 bases to trimming and J lost 2 bases; unmatched junction nucleotides: 0. The length of the CDR3 is 14 residues. This CDR3 is CASSRQGGNQPQHF. DNA for the CDR3: TGTGCCAGCAGCCGACAGGGGGGCAATCAGCCCCAGCATTTT.

The rearrangement uses TRBV28 and TRBJ2-7, with D perhaps TRBD1 (6 bases). V dropped 2 bases and J dropped 2 bases, with 10 bases sitting between them. The germline V gene encodes CDR1 MDHEN and CDR2 SYDVKM. This CDR3 has 14 amino acids. CDR3 sequence reads: CASSLPNRAYEQYV. As DNA, the CDR3 is TGTGCCAGCAGTTTACCTAACAGGGCCTACGAGCAGTACGTC.

The chain joins TRBV6-6 to TRBJ1-5, with a weak D call TRBD1 (6 bases). Trimming took off 2 bases at V and 6 bases at J, with 14 bases between the two ends. The CDR3 has 15 residues. Per germline, CDR1 MNHNY and CDR2 SVGAGI (reference sequence). The CDR3 here is CASSYRGGLGQPQHF. CDR3 nucleotides: TGTGCCAGCAGTTACAGGGGGGGACTGGGTCAGCCCCAGCATTTT.

In nucleotides, the CDR3 is TGTGCCAGCAGTGAATGGGAGGCGACAGGGGGCAATGAGCAGTTCTTC. It is translated as CASSEWEATGGNEQFF. This chain uses TRBV25-1 with TRBJ2-1; the match to TRBD1 covers 9 bases. The CDR3 has 16 residues. Trimming at V came to 1 base and at J to 6 bases, leaving 7 bases not matched to a gene. Germline V gene data show CDR1 as MGHDK and CDR2 as SYGVNS.

V gene TRBV28 combines with J gene TRBJ2-1; D might be TRBD1 (5 bases). Germline CDR1 MDHEN, CDR2 SYDVKM. The V end was cut by 8 bases, the J end by 7 bases, with 6 bases between. The CDR3 spans 10 residues. The CDR3 DNA reads as TGTGCCAGCGGGGCAAATGAGCAGTTCTTC. Encoded protein: CASGANEQFF. The full variable domain, rest sourced from reference TRBV28 and TRBJ2-1, is DVKVTQSSRYLVKRTGEKVFLECVQDMDHENMFWYRQDPGLGLRLIYFSYDVKMKEKGDIPEGYSVSREKKERFSLILESASTNQTSMYLCASGANEQFFGPGTRLTVL.